This T cell receptor (beta chain) was recovered during a study of T cell responses to AZD1222 COVID-19 vaccine. Using immunoSEQ multiplex PCR, the repertoire was profiled, and TCRdb retains in-frame clones only, with some absent. The sample has about 100,000 clones, around nine tenths seen once; the top ten hold approximately 16%. Trimming cost V 4 bases and J 0 bases, with 7 bases left between them. Germline lookup yields CDR1 SGHVS and CDR2 FNYEAQ. This CDR3 has 14 residues. The V gene is TRBV7-6, the J gene TRBJ1-3, with a weak D call TRBD1 (5 bases). The clonotype was recovered from an adult in good health. Sequenced here: peripheral blood, sampled on day 0 of AZD1222 vaccination. In DNA, the CDR3 is TGTGCCAGCAGCTCGACAGTCTCTGGAAACACCATATATTTT. The encoded protein is CASSSTVSGNTIYF.